The 14 T cell receptor beta chains below were found in one sample sequenced in a study of T-cell reconstitution after alpha-beta-depleted transplantation in children. A TCRbeta library incorporating unique molecular identifiers was prepared. TCRdb re-analysed the PCR reads in MiXCR, keeping a single row per CDR3 protein. The sample records around 490,000 distinct CDR3 sequences, over 9.5% being singletons. The input for sequencing was PBMCs, mostly from graft donor cells, taken 180 days after TCRalphabeta/CD19-depleted stem cell transplant. The origin of the receptors is a female patient aged 2-15 years who had a stem cell transplant for aplastic anemia, so the T cells may come from the graft donor.

This clonotype was observed a few times. The gene calls are TRBV20-1 and TRBJ1-4; 8 bases match TRBD1. V dropped 6 bases and J dropped 7; count of bases not matched to a gene: 13. The CDR3 runs to 15 residues. Germline assignment: CDR1 DFQATT and CDR2 SNEGSKA (reference sequence). The CDR3 region is CSALPRGRKSEKLFF. The CDR3 nucleotides are TGCAGTGCCTTACCCAGGGGGCGGAAGAGTGAAAAACTGTTTTTT.

The chain joins TRBV18 to TRBJ2-7; 11 bases match TRBD2. V trimming: 3 bases; J trimming: 6 bases; junction bases outside the gene matches: 7. The CDR3 has 15 amino acids. CDR1 is KGHSH, CDR2 LQKENI, per germline. CDR3 loop: CASSPEPGLAVEQYF. Here the CDR3 DNA reads TGTGCCAGCTCACCCGAACCGGGACTAGCGGTCGAGCAGTACTTC.

The V gene is TRBV5-1, the J gene TRBJ1-2, with no clear D. In germline, CDR1 is SGHRS, CDR2 YFSETQ. This CDR3 contains 18 residues. The V and J ends lost 1 base and 0 bases respectively, with 19 bases between them. The CDR3 sequence is CASSLQATGTVSNYGYTF. Written as DNA, the CDR3 is TGCGCCAGCAGCTTGCAAGCAACGGGAACAGTATCTAACTATGGCTACACCTTC.

V gene TRBV24-1 combines with J gene TRBJ2-1; D possibly corresponds to TRBD2 (7 bases). Deletions cut 5 bases from V and 9 bases from J, with 13 bases between. The germline CDR1 and CDR2 sequences are KGHDR and SFDVKD. The CDR3 consists of 13 residues. The CDR3 spells CATSVGGGREQFF. CDR3 bases: TGTGCCACCAGTGTGGGAGGGGGGCGTGAGCAGTTCTTC.

The V and J genes are TRBV24-1 and TRBJ2-5; 15 positions agree with TRBD2. The V segment lost 0 bases and the J segment 3 bases; nucleotides outside the gene matches: 4. CDR3 length equals 18 residues. Germline V gives CDR1 KGHDR, CDR2 SFDVKD. For the CDR3, the DNA is TGTGCCACCAGTGATTTGGGGACTAGCGGGGGGCAGAAAGAGACCCAGTACTTC. It translates to CATSDLGTSGGQKETQYF.

This clonotype was seen at least ten times. The chain is built from TRBV3-1 and TRBJ2-3; TRBD1 agrees at 7 bases. Germline lookup yields CDR1 LGHDT and CDR2 YNNKEL (reference sequence). The CDR3 spans 16 residues. Losses at the gene ends were 1 base for V and 0 bases for J; bases not matched to a gene: 4. The CDR3 DNA sequence: TGTGCCAGCAGCCAAGGGACAGGTCGTAGCACAGATACGCAGTATTTT. Its translation: CASSQGTGRSTDTQYF.

There are a few counts of this clonotype. The rearrangement joins TRBV12-3 or TRBV12-4 to TRBJ2-3; D may be TRBD1 (5 bases). Deletions cut 3 bases from V and 0 bases from J, with 28 bases between. The CDR3 loop spans 21 amino acids. CDR3 loop: CASSFTPHRSRTSNSTDTQYF. The CDR3 nucleotides are TGTGCCAGCAGTTTTACCCCCCACAGGTCTAGGACGTCGAATAGCACAGATACGCAGTATTTT.

The chain employs TRBV2 and TRBJ1-2; D is ambiguous. CDR1 is SNHLY and CDR2 is FYNNEI in the germline V gene. With 2 bases removed from V and 2 bases from J, the gap between germline ends came to 6 bases. The CDR3 totals 13 residues. This CDR3 reads CASSESVNYGYTF. DNA for the CDR3: TGTGCCAGCAGTGAATCTGTGAACTATGGCTACACCTTC.

In this sample, this clonotype turned up a few times. This chain links TRBV7-2 with TRBJ2-7; unclear D gene. This CDR3 is built from 14 residues. V was shortened by 1 base and J by 4 bases, with 11 bases between the two germline ends. Germline CDR1 is SGHTA and CDR2 is FQGNSA. As DNA, the CDR3 is TGTGCCAGCAGCTTAGGGGCATTCCGGTACGAGCAGTACGTC. Encoded protein: CASSLGAFRYEQYV.

The table lists this clonotype with a few counts. The CDR3: CSAREGTAHNEQFF. The CDR3 DNA reads as TGCAGTGCTAGAGAGGGGACAGCCCACAATGAGCAGTTCTTC. The V and J genes are TRBV20-1 and TRBJ2-1, with 7 bases identical to TRBD1. The junction had 4 bases not matched to a gene; V was cut back by 0 bases and J by 5 bases. The CDR3 totals 14 residues. Germline V gene lookup returns CDR1 DFQATT and CDR2 SNEGSKA (reference sequence).

This clonotype was counted a few times. V usage is TRBV10-3 and J usage is TRBJ1-5; 12 positions match TRBD1. CDR1 ENHRY and CDR2 SYGVKD come from the germline V gene. There are 16 residues in the CDR3. V trimming: 6 bases; J trimming: 5 bases; junction bases outside the gene matches: 8. Written as DNA, the CDR3 is TGTGCCATCAGCGCCCGGGACAGGGGGCGATATCAGCCCCAGCATTTT. Its protein is CAISARDRGRYQPQHF.

This clonotype was seen only a few times. This CDR3 is CASSFLARLSNQPQHF. The CDR3 nucleotides read TGTGCCAGCAGTTTTCTGGCGCGGTTGAGCAATCAGCCCCAGCATTTT. The chain combines TRBV28 with TRBJ1-5; D not resolved. CDR3 length: 16 amino acids. The germline CDR1 and CDR2 sequences are MDHEN and SYDVKM. V lost 3 bases to trimming and J lost 1 base, with 13 bases between them.

This clonotype came up a few times. The chain joins TRBV20-1 to TRBJ2-7, with 8 positions matching TRBD2. Germline V gene lookup returns CDR1 DFQATT and CDR2 SNEGSKA (reference sequence). This CDR3 is 9 amino acids long. Trimming cost V 7 bases and J 11 bases; bases outside gene matches: 4. The CDR3 bases are TGCAGTGTTGGACTAGCAAAGTACTTC. Residues: CSVGLAKYF.

This chain links TRBV20-1 with TRBJ1-5; D unresolved. V lost 5 bases, J lost 0 bases, and 11 bases lay in between. Germline loops: CDR1 DFQATT, CDR2 SNEGSKA (reference sequence). The CDR3 contains 14 residues. CDR3 protein: CSAPDLYSNQPQHF. The DNA for the CDR3 is TGCAGTGCTCCGGACTTATATAGCAATCAGCCCCAGCATTTT.